This T cell receptor beta chain was identified in a study of shared clonotypes between healthy human individuals (TCRdb year 2020). At the level of the whole study: The cohort included a few men and a couple of women between 18 and 49 years of age. The study deeply sequenced blood TCR repertoires of five healthy adults to estimate repertoire size and the extent of clonotype sharing between individuals. Libraries were prepared and TCR repertoires were sequenced by different laboratories using diverse techniques, in order to increase sequencing depth and limit assay-specific biases. For each donor, CD4 naive and CD4 memory were each given three plates, CD8 naive was given two plates, and CD8 memory was given one plate. Each donor's leukapheresis produced roughly between about 0.9 and 9.5 billion PBMCs.

Study-wide findings and limitations: Based on pairwise subsampling, the degree of clonotype sharing among donors was expected to be affected by sequencing depth. Larger estimated clonotype richness was generally found for naive subsets than for memory subsets. When a handful of donors were compared, the shared fraction of clonotypes was about 5.5% for naive CD4, about 4% for naive CD8, more than 2% for memory CD4, and under 0.5% for memory CD8. Sampling was restricted to blood, and TCR repertoires in tissues likely differ from the TCR repertoires found in blood. Higher generation probabilities were observed for clonotypes shared by all four sorted-subset donors than for non-shared clonotypes. Incomplete sequencing was indicated by rarefaction of sorted-subset datasets, despite the large sequencing depth. The small number of donors limited the genetic and exposure-history diversity represented.

Using the deep immunoSEQ assay, multiplex PCR amplified TCR CDR3 regions from genomic DNA. Genomic DNA extracted from each cell subset was distributed evenly over all wells of several immunoSEQ 96-well plates, and each plate served as one replicate. For sorted subsets, each replicate PCR was loaded with 200 ng genomic DNA, equivalent to 30,000 to 35,000 T cell genomes. Purified libraries were measured with a Qubit 3.0 fluorometer, size-checked on a Bioanalyzer 2100, and measured again with the KAPA Library Quantification kit. A separate single-read 150-cycle Illumina NextSeq 550 flow cell was used to sequence each immunoSEQ 96-well plate. The authors processed their data as follows. Because the immunoSEQ output included only junctional sequences and no quality scores, the filtering could not be the same as the filtering used for full-length reads. To assign V/J genes and CDR3, sequences were annotated against IMGT germline references using PyIR, a Python wrapper for IgBLAST v1.9. Reads were removed for weak V/J assignments (E-value above 1e-6), missing CDR3, stop codons, out-of-frame junctions, or ambiguous translated residues. A V3J clonotype was defined by an identical inferred V gene, J gene, and CDR3 amino acid sequence. Percentage overlap between repertoires was computed as shared unique clonotypes divided by the size of the smaller repertoire. Richness of each repertoire was evaluated using RTK rarefaction, the Chao1 estimator, and Recon v2.1 estimates of unobserved clonotypes. For all TCRbeta clonotypes obtained by the gDNA method from a handful of donors, generation probabilities were computed with OLGA. Held by TCRdb, this immuneACCESS table contains in-frame sequences only and omits some clones. Under half of the omission traces to an unresolved V gene where checked; the cause of the rest is unknown. For V, J and clone size, that table is used; D and trimming come from the DNA. The sample profile shows roughly 330,000 clones; approximately 79% of them were found once. The ten largest clones add up to under 13% of the sample.

There are 13 amino acids in the CDR3, from cysteine to phenylalanine inclusive. Only the CDR3 part of the read is kept: 39 bases, read in frame from the first base. CDR1 and CDR2 are read off the germline V gene as SGDLS and YYNGEE. The junction carries 10 bases between V and J, which are trimmed by 1 base and 6 bases respectively. This clone was seen just once. Its antigen remains unidentified. One base away there is no much larger clone; base qualities are not given. Donors were healthy HIV-negative adults with no recently reported acute infections or vaccinations. Every donor was a Caucasian adult living in Nashville, Tennessee, USA. Magnetic negative selection was used to enrich CD4+ T cells, after which naive cells were positively selected on CD45RA and the negative fraction became the memory subset. Blood was collected by leukapheresis, and PBMCs were isolated by Ficoll-Histopaque density gradient centrifugation and then cryopreserved in liquid nitrogen vapor phase. Analytical flow cytometry was used to check the purity and quantity of each magnetically sorted T cell population. Each sorted fraction had its genomic DNA isolated and then quantified by UV absorbance on a Nanodrop 2000c.

The sequence joins TRBV9 to TRBJ1-2, and perhaps TRBD1 as D gene, on 6 matching bases. Sample: memory CD4+ T cells sorted from blood. According to the study, the label for this sample's cell subset or site signals: CD45RA-negative fraction. The clonotype originates from a man aged 30-40 years in good health. The CDR3 protein sequence reads: CASSVKSGDGYTF. The sequenced DNA is TGTGCCAGCAGCGTAAAGTCAGGGGATGGCTACACCTTC.